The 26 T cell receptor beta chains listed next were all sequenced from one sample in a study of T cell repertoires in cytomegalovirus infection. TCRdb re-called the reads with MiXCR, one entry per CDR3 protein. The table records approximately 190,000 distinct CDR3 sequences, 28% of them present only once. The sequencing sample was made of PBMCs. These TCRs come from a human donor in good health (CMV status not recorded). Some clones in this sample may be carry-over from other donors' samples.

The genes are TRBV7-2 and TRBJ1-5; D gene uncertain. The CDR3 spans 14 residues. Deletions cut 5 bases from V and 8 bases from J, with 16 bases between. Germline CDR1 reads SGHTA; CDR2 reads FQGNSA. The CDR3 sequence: CASSRGVGYEPQHF. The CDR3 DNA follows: TGTGCCAGCAGCCGTGGTGTGGGTTATGAGCCCCAGCATTTT.

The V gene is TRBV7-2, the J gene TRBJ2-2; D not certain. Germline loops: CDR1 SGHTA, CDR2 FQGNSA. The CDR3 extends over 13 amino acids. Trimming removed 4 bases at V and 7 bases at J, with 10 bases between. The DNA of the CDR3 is TGTGCCAGCAGCTCGTCCCCTTTCGGGGAGCTGTTTTTT. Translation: CASSSSPFGELFF.

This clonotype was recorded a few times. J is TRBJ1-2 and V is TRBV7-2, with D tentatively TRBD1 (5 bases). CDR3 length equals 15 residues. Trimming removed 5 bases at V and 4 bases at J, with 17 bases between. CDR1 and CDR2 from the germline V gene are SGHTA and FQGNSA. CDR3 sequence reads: CASSTVSRVLYGYTF. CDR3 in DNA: TGTGCCAGCAGCACCGTCTCCAGGGTCCTCTATGGCTACACCTTC.

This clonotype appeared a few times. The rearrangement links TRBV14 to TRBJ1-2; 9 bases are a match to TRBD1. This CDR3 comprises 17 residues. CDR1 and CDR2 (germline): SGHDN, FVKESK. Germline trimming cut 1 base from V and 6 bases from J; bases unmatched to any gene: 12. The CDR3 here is CASSQAGTGPVGDGYTF. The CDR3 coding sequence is TGTGCCAGCAGCCAAGCCGGGACAGGGCCCGTTGGAGATGGCTACACCTTC.

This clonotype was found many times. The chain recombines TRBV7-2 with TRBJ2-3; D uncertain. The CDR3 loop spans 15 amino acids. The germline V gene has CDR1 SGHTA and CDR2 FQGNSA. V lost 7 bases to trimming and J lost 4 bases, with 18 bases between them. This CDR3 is CASTPNRAAPDTQYF. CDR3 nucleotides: TGTGCCAGCACCCCAAACCGGGCAGCCCCAGATACGCAGTATTTT.

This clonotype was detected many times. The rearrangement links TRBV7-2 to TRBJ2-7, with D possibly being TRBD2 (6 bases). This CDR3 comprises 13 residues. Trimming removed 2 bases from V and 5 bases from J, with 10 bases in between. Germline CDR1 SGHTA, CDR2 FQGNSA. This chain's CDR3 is CASSLKWEDEQYF. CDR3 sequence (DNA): TGTGCCAGCAGCTTAAAGTGGGAGGACGAGCAGTACTTC.

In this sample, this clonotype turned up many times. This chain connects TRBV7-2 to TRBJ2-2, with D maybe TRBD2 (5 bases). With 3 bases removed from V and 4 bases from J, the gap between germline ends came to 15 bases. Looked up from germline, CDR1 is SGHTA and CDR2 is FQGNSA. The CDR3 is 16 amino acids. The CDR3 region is CASSFRSGRGTGELFF. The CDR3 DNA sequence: TGTGCCAGCAGCTTCCGTTCCGGTCGGGGCACCGGGGAGCTGTTTTTT. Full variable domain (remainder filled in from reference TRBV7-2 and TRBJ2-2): GAGVSQSPSNKVTEKGKDVELRCDPISGHTALYWYRQSLGQGLEFLIYFQGNSAPDKSGLPSDRFSAERTGGSVSTLTIQRTQQEDSAVYLCASSFRSGRGTGELFFGEGSRLTVL.

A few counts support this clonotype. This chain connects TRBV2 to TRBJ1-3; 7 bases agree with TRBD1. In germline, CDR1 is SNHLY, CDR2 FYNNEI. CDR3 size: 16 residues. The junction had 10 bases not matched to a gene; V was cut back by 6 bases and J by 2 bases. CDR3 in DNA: TGTGCCAGCAGACTAGACAGGGAGGCAGCTGGAAACACCATATATTTT. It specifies CASRLDREAAGNTIYF. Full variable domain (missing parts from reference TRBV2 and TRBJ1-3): EPEVTQTPSHQVTQMGQEVILRCVPISNHLYFYWYRQILGQKVEFLVSFYNNEISEKSEIFDDQFSVERPDGSNFTLKIRSTKLEDSAMYFCASRLDREAAGNTIYFGEGSWLTVV.

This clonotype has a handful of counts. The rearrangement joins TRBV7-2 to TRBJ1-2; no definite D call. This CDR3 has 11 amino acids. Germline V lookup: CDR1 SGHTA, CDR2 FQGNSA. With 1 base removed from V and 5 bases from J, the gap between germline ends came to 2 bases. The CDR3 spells CASSLVYGYTF. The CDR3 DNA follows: TGTGCCAGCAGCTTAGTTTATGGCTACACCTTC.

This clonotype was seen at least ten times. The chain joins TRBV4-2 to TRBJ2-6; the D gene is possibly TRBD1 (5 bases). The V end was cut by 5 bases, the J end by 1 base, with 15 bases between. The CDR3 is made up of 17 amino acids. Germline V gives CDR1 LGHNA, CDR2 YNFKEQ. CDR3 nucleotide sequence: TGTGCCAGCAGCGAGCCCGCGACAGCATCTGGGGCCAACGTCCTGACTTTC. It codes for CASSEPATASGANVLTF.

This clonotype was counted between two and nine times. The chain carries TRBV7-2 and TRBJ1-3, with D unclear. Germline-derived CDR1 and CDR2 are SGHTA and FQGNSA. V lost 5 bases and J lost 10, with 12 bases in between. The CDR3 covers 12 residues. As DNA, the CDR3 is TGTGCCAGCAGCCTCCCTAGTCGGACCATATATTTT. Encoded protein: CASSLPSRTIYF.

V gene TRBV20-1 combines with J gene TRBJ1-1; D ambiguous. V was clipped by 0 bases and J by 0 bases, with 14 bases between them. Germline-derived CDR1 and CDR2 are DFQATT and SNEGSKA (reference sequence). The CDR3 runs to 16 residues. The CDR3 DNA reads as TGCAGTGCTAGAGATCGGGCCAGCCGCATGAACACTGAAGCTTTCTTT. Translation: CSARDRASRMNTEAFF.

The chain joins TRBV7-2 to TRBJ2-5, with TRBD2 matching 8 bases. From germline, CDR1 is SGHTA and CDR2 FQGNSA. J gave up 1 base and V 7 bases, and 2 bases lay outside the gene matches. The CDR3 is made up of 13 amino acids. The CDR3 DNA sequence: TGTGCCAGCAACGGGGGGGCCCAAGAGACCCAGTACTTC. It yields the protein CASNGGAQETQYF. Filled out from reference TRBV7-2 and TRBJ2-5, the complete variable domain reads GAGVSQSPSNKVTEKGKDVELRCDPISGHTALYWYRQSLGQGLEFLIYFQGNSAPDKSGLPSDRFSAERTGGSVSTLTIQRTQQEDSAVYLCASNGGAQETQYFGPGTRLLVL.

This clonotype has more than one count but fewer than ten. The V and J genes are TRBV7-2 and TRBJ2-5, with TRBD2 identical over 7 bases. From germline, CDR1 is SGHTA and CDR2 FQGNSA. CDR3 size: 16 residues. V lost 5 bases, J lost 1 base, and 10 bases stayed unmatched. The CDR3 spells CASSPSGVGFQETQYF. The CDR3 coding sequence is TGTGCCAGCAGCCCCAGCGGGGTGGGGTTCCAAGAGACCCAGTACTTC.

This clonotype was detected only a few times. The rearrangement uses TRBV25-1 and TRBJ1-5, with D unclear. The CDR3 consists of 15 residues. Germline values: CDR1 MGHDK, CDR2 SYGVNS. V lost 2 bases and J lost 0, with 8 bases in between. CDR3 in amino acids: CASSEETDSNQPQHF. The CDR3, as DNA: TGTGCCAGCAGTGAAGAAACAGATAGCAATCAGCCCCAGCATTTT.

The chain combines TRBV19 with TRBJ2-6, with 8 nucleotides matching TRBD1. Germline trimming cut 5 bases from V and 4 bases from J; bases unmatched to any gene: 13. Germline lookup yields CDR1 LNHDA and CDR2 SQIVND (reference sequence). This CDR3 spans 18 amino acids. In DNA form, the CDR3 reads TGTGCCAGTAGTCCCCTGCAGGGGGCGCAATCGGGGGCCAACGTCCTGACTTTC. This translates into CASSPLQGAQSGANVLTF.

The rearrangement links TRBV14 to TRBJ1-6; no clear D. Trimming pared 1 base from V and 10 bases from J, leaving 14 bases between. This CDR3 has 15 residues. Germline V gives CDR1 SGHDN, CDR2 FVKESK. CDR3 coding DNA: TGTGCCAGCAGCCAAGGCCGCACGGGTGCCTCACCCCTCCACTTT. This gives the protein CASSQGRTGASPLHF.

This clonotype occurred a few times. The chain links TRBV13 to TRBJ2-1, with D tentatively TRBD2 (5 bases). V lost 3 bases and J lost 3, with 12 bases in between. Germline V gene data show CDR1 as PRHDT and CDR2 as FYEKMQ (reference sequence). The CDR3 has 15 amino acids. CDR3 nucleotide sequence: TGTGCCAGCAGCTTCGGGGTCCTTAACTACAATGAGCAGTTCTTC. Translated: CASSFGVLNYNEQFF.

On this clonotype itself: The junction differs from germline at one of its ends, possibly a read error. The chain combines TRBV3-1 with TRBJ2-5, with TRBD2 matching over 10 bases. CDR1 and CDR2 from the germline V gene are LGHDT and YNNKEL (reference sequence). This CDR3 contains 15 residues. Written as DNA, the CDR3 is TGTGCCAGCAGCCAAGTAACCAGCGGGGGGGACCCGGATCTCTTC. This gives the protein CASSQVTSGGDPDLF.

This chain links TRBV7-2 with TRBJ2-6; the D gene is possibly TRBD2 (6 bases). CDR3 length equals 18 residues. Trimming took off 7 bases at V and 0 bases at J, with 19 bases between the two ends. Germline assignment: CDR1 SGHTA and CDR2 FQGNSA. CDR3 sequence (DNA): TGTGCCAGCATCTGGAGGGGTCGCATTAGCTCTGGGGCCAACGTCCTGACTTTC. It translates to CASIWRGRISSGANVLTF.

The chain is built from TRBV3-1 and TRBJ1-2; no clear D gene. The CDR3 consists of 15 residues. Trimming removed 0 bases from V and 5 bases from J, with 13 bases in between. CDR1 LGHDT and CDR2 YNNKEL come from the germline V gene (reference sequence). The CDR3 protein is CASSQDFQGFYGYTF. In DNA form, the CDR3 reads TGTGCCAGCAGCCAAGATTTTCAAGGATTTTATGGCTACACCTTC.

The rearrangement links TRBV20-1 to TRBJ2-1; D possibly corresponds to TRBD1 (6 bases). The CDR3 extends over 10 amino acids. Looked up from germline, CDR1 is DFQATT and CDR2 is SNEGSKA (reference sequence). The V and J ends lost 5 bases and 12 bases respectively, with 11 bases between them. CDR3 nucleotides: TGCAGTGCTGAATTACAGGGGCAGTTCTTC. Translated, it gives CSAELQGQFF.

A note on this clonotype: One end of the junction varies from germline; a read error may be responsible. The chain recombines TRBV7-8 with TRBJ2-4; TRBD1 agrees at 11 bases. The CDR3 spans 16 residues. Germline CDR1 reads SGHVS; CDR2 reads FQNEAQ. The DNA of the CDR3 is TGTGCCAGCAGCCCAGGACAGGGGGCCCGGACAAACAATCAGTACTTC. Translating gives CASSPGQGARTNNQYF.

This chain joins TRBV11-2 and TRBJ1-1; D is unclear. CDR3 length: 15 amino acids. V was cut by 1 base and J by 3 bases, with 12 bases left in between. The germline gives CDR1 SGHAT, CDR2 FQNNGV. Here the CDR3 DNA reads TGTGCCAGCAGCTTAGGTCGCAGAGGATACACTGAAGCTTTCTTT. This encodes CASSLGRRGYTEAFF.

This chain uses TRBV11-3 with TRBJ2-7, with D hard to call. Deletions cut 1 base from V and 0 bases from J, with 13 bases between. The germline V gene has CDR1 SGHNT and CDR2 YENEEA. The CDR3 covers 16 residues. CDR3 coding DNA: TGTGCCAGCAGCTTAGGCGGTTGGGCAGGCTCCTACGAGCAGTACTTC. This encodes CASSLGGWAGSYEQYF.

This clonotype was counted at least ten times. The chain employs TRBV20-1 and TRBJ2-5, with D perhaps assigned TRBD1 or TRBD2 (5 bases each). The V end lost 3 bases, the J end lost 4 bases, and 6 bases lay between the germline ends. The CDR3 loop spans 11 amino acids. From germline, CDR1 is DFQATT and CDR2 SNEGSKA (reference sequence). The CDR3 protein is CSASGGETQYF. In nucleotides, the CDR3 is TGCAGTGCTAGTGGGGGAGAGACCCAGTACTTC.